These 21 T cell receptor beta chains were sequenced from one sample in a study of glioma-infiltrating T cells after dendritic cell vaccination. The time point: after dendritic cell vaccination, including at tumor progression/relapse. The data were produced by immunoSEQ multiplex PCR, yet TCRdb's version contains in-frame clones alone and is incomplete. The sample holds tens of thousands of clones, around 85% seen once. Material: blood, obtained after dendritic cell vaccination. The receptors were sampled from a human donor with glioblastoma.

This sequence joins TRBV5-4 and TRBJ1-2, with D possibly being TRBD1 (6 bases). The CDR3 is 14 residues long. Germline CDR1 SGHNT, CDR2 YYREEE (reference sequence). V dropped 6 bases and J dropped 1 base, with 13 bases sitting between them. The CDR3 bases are TGTGCCAGCACCCGGGACACCAATAACTATGGCTACACCTTC. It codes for CASTRDTNNYGYTF.

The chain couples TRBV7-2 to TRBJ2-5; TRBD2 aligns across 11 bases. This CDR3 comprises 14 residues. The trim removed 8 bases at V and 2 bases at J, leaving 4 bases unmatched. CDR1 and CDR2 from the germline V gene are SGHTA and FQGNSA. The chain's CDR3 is CASARLAGQETQYF. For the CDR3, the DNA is TGTGCCAGCGCGCGACTAGCGGGGCAAGAGACCCAGTACTTC.

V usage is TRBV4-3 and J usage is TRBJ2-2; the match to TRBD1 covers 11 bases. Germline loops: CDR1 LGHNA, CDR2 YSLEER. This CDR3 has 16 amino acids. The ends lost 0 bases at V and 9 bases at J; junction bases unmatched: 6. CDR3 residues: CASSQELDRGLRELFF. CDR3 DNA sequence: TGCGCCAGCAGCCAAGAACTGGACAGGGGGCTTAGGGAGCTGTTTTTT.

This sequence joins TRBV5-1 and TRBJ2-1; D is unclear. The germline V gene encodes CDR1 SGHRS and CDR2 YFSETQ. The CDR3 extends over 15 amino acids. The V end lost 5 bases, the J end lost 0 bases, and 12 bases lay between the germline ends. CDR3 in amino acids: CASRGNVDSYNEQFF. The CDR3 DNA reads TGCGCCAGCAGGGGCAACGTAGACTCCTACAATGAGCAGTTCTTC.

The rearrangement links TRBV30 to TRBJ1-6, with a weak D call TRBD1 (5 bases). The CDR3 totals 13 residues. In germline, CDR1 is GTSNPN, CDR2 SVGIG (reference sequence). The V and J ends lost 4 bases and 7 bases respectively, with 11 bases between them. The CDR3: CAWTLGGNSPLHF. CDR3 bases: TGTGCCTGGACCCTTGGGGGGAATTCACCCCTCCACTTT.

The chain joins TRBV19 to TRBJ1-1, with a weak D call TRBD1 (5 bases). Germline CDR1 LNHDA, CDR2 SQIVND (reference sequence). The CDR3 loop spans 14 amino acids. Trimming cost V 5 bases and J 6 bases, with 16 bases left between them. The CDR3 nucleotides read TGTGCCAGTAGTGGTCGACAGTCGTTCTCTGAAGCTTTCTTT. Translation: CASSGRQSFSEAFF.

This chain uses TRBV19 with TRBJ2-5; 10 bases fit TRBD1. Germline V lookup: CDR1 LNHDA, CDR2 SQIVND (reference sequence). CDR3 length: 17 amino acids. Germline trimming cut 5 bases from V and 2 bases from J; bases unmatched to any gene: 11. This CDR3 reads CASSGYFGQGVQETQYF. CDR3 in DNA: TGTGCCAGTAGTGGCTACTTTGGACAGGGGGTACAAGAGACCCAGTACTTC.

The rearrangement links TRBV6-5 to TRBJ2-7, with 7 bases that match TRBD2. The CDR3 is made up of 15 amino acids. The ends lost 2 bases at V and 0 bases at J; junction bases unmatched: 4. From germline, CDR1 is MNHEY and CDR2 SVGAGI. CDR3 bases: TGTGCCAGCAGTTACGCTAGCGGCCTCTCCTACGAGCAGTACTTC. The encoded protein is CASSYASGLSYEQYF.

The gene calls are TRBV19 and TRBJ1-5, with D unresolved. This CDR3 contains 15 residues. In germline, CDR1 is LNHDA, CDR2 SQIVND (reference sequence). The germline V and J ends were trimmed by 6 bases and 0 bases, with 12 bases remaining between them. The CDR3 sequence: CASSPAAYSNQPQHF. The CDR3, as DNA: TGTGCCAGTAGCCCGGCAGCGTATAGCAATCAGCCCCAGCATTTT.

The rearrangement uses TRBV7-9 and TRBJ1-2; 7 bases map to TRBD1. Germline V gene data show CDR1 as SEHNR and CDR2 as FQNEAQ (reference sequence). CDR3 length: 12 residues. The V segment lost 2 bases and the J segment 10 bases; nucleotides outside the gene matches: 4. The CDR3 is CASSLRDRAYTF. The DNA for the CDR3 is TGTGCCAGCAGCTTACGAGACAGGGCCTACACCTTC.

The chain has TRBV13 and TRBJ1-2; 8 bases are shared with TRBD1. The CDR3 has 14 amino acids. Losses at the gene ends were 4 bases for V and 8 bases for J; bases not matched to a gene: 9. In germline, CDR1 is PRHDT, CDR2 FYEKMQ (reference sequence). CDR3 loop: CASSSRGRLGGYTF. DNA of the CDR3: TGTGCCAGCAGCTCCAGGGGGCGGTTGGGAGGCTACACCTTC.

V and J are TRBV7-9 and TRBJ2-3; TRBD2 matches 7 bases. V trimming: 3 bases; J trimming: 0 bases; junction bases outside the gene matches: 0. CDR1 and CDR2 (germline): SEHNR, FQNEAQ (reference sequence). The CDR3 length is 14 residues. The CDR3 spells CASSFSGSTDTQYF. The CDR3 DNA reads TGTGCCAGCAGCTTTAGCGGGAGCACAGATACGCAGTATTTT.

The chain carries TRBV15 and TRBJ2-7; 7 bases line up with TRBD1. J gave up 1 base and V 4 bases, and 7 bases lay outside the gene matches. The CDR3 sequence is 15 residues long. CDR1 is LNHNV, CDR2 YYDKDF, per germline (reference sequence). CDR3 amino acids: CATSTNRGGSYEQYF. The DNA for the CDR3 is TGTGCCACCAGCACCAACAGGGGTGGGTCCTACGAGCAGTACTTC.

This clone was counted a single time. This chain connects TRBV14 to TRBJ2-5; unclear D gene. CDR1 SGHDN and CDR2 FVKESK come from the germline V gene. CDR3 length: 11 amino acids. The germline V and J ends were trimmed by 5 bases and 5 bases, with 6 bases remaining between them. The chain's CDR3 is CASSNIETQYF. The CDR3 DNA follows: TGTGCCAGCAGCAACATCGAGACCCAGTACTTC.

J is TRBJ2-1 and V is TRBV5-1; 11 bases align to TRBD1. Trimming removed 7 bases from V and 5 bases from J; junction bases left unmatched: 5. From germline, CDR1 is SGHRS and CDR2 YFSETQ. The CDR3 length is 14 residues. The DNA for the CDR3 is TGCGCCAGCGGCCGGGACAGGGGGGACAATGAGCAGTTCTTC. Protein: CASGRDRGDNEQFF.

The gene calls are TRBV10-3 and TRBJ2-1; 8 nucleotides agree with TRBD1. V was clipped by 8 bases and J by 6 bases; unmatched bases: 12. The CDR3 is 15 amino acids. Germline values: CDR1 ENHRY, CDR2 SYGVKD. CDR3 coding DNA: TGTGCCATCCAACAGGGGGGAAACGGAATCAATGAGCAGTTCTTC. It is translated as CAIQQGGNGINEQFF.

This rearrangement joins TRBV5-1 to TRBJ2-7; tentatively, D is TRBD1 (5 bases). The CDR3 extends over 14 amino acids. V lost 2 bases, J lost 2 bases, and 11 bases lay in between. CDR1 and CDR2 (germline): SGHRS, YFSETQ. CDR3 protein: CASSLRDRPYEQYF. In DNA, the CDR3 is TGCGCCAGCAGCTTAAGAGACAGACCCTACGAGCAGTACTTC.

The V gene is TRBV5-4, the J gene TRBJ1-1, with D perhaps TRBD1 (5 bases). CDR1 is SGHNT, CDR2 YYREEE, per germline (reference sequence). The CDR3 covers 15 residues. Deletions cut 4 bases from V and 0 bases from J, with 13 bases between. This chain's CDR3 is CASSPDRYMNTEAFF. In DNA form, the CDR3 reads TGTGCCAGCAGCCCAGACAGATACATGAACACTGAAGCTTTCTTT.

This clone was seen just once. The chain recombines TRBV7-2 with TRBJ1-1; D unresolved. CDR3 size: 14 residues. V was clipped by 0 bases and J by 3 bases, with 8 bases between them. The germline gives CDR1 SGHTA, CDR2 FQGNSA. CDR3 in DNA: TGTGCCAGCAGCTTAGCACGTCGGGACACTGAAGCTTTCTTT. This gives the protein CASSLARRDTEAFF.

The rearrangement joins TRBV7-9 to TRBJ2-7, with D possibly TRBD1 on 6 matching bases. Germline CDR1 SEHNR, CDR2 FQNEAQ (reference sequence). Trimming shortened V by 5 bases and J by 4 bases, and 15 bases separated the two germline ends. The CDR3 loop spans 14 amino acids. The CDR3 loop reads CASSPTWQGYEQYF. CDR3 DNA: TGTGCCAGCAGCCCCACCTGGCAGGGGTACGAGCAGTACTTC. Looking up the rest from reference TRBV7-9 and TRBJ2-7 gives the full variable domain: DTGVSQNPRHKITKRGQNVTFRCDPISEHNRLYWYRQTLGQGPEFLTYFQNEAQLEKSRLLSDRFSAERPKGSFSTLEIQRTEQGDSAMYLCASSPTWQGYEQYFGPGTRLTVT.

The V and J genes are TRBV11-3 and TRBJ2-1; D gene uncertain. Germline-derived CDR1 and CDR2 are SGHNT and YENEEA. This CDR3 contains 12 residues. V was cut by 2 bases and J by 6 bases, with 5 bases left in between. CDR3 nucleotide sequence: TGTGCCAGCAGCTTAACCAGCAATGAGCAGTTCTTC. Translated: CASSLTSNEQFF.